The clone carrying this TCR beta chain was seen a few times. This record comes from a study of identical twins. Each CDR3 protein gets one entry after TCRdb re-called the 5' RACE reads with MiXCR. Of hundreds of thousands of distinct CDR3 sequences listed, roughly 18% are singletons. The CDR3 covers 15 residues. In germline, CDR1 is MNHEY, CDR2 SVGEGT. Trimming pared 0 bases from V and 5 bases from J, leaving 14 bases between. These data also formed part of another study, on T cells expressing NK-cell markers. From that second work: Just one sequenced donor of eight was HCMV-seronegative, while seven were seropositive.

This clonotype was sampled from a young woman in good health. The V call is TRBV6-2 or TRBV6-3, the J call TRBJ2-7, with D unresolved. The sequencing sample was made of PBMCs. The CDR3 reads CASSYSNGEVDEQYF. The DNA of the CDR3 is TGTGCCAGCAGTTACTCGAATGGTGAGGTGGACGAGCAGTACTTC.